The 18 T cell receptor beta chains in this list originate from one sample, sequenced in a study of T cells after yellow fever vaccination. TCRdb used MiXCR to reprocess the 5' RACE reads, holding one entry per CDR3 protein. Altogether roughly 320,000 distinct CDR3 sequences are present, 9.5% to 12% being singletons, with the ten largest covering less than 3.5%. The sample was CD4+ T cells sorted from PBMCs, taken 45 days after the yellow fever booster vaccination. Source of these receptors: a man aged 18-30 years who received the YFV17D yellow fever vaccine.

This clonotype was detected many times. V and J are TRBV7-2 and TRBJ2-3, with D unclear. The germline V gene encodes CDR1 SGHTA and CDR2 FQGNSA. The CDR3 totals 12 residues. Deletions cut 2 bases from V and 5 bases from J, with 5 bases between. CDR3 sequence: CASSLLRDTQYF. The CDR3 DNA follows: TGTGCCAGCAGCTTACTAAGAGATACGCAGTATTTT.

This clonotype was counted a few times. This chain joins TRBV24-1 and TRBJ2-3, with 10 bases aligning to TRBD2. Germline CDR1 and CDR2: KGHDR and SFDVKD. CDR3 length equals 17 residues. J lost 3 bases, V lost 4 bases, and 9 bases had no gene match. The CDR3 here is CATSDPPLAGGTDTQYF. DNA of the CDR3: TGTGCCACCAGTGACCCCCCGTTAGCGGGGGGAACAGATACGCAGTATTTT.

This clonotype has only a few counts. The rearrangement uses TRBV5-1 and TRBJ1-6, with D possibly matching TRBD1 (6 bases). Trimming pared 1 base from V and 8 bases from J, leaving 13 bases between. The CDR3 length is 15 residues. Germline values: CDR1 SGHRS, CDR2 YFSETQ. The CDR3 DNA reads as TGCGCCAGCAGCTTGTGGGACAACGACGATTCACCCCTCCACTTT. Translation gives CASSLWDNDDSPLHF.

The chain combines TRBV28 with TRBJ2-7, with D perhaps TRBD1 (6 bases). V was shortened by 6 bases and J by 0 bases, with 12 bases between the two germline ends. The CDR3 length is 14 residues. Germline assignment: CDR1 MDHEN and CDR2 SYDVKM. The CDR3 is CASRATGSSYEQYV. In nucleotides, the CDR3 is TGTGCCAGCAGAGCTACAGGGAGCTCCTACGAGCAGTACGTC.

This clonotype was seen more than once but under ten times. The V gene is TRBV29-1, the J gene TRBJ2-1; tentatively, D is TRBD1 (5 bases). This CDR3 is 13 amino acids long. Trimming shortened V by 4 bases and J by 6 bases, and 13 bases separated the two germline ends. Germline lookup yields CDR1 SQVTM and CDR2 ANQGSEA. CDR3 loop: CSVARVLANEQFF. The CDR3, as DNA: TGCAGCGTTGCCAGGGTGCTCGCCAATGAGCAGTTCTTC.

This clonotype was picked up a small number of times. CDR3 residues: CASSPRMARVDTQYF. DNA for the CDR3: TGTGCCAGCAGCCCCCGAATGGCCCGGGTGGATACGCAGTATTTT. The V call is TRBV7-9, the J call TRBJ2-3; no clear D. V lost 5 bases, J lost 6 bases, and 18 bases lay in between. Germline CDR1 reads SEHNR; CDR2 reads FQNEAQ (reference sequence). The CDR3 spans 15 residues.

This clonotype was recorded a few times. The rearrangement joins TRBV27 to TRBJ1-2; 10 nucleotides line up with TRBD1. CDR1 MNHEY and CDR2 SMNVEV come from the germline V gene (reference sequence). Trimming took 8 bases from V and 6 from J; bases not matched to a gene: 6. This CDR3 contains 13 residues. CDR3 in amino acids: CASARTGGNGYTF. DNA of the CDR3: TGTGCCAGCGCACGGACAGGGGGAAATGGCTACACCTTC.

In this sample, this clonotype turned up a few times. The chain is built from TRBV29-1 and TRBJ2-2, with no clear D. The germline gives CDR1 SQVTM, CDR2 ANQGSEA. The germline V and J ends were trimmed by 6 bases and 0 bases, with 8 bases remaining between them. This CDR3 has 13 residues. Here the CDR3 DNA reads TGCAGCGTATCACAGACGAACACCGGGGAGCTGTTTTTT. Translation gives CSVSQTNTGELFF.

The chain uses TRBV4-2 and TRBJ1-5; the D is unclear. There are 13 residues in the CDR3. Trimming cost V 5 bases and J 5 bases, with 10 bases left between them. Germline V gene lookup returns CDR1 LGHNA and CDR2 YNFKEQ. CDR3 bases: TGTGCCAGCAGCGTCGGGTCGCATCAGCCCCAGCATTTT. Amino acid sequence: CASSVGSHQPQHF.

This clonotype was counted only a few times. The chain recombines TRBV21-1 with TRBJ2-1; the DNA was not used to check the table's D call, TRBD1. TRBV21-1 has pseudogene status. The CDR3 is made up of 14 amino acids. The CDR3 DNA is TGTGCCAGCCGACAGGGGCCTTGGCGCAATGAGCAGTTCTTC. Residues: CASRQGPWRNEQFF.

The sample holds a few counts of this clonotype. V gene TRBV6-1 combines with J gene TRBJ1-2; no reliable D call. Trimming cost V 0 bases and J 9 bases, with 11 bases left between them. The CDR3 is 13 amino acids. Germline V gene sequence: CDR1 MNHNS, CDR2 SASEGT. In DNA, the CDR3 is TGTGCCAGCAGTGAAGCGGGTGAGGGTCGCTACACCTTC. Translated, it gives CASSEAGEGRYTF.

The V call is TRBV4-1, the J call TRBJ2-1, with D hard to call. V shed 0 bases and J shed 8 bases, with 8 bases lying between them. The CDR3 sequence is 13 residues long. From germline, CDR1 is MGHRA and CDR2 YSYEKL. As DNA, the CDR3 is TGCGCCAGCAGCCAAGAACAGACCTATGAGCAGTTCTTC. This codes for CASSQEQTYEQFF.

This sequence joins TRBV2 and TRBJ1-6; D call uncertain. The germline gives CDR1 SNHLY, CDR2 FYNNEI. Trimming pared 6 bases from V and 14 bases from J, leaving 11 bases between. The CDR3 is made up of 11 amino acids. CDR3 amino acids: CASRESRALHF. The DNA of the CDR3 is TGTGCCAGCAGAGAATCTAGGGCCCTCCACTTT.

The chain links TRBV14 to TRBJ1-5; D unclear. Trimming stripped 4 bases from V and 5 bases from J, with 9 bases between. The germline gives CDR1 SGHDN, CDR2 FVKESK. This CDR3 contains 13 residues. The CDR3 protein is CASSPFSDQPQHF. Here the CDR3 DNA reads TGTGCCAGCAGCCCATTTTCGGATCAGCCCCAGCATTTT.

This clonotype turned up a few times. V and J are TRBV18 and TRBJ2-3; D is possibly TRBD2 (5 bases). Trimming left V 3 bases short and J 1 base short, with 8 bases between. The CDR3 has 14 amino acids. CDR1 is KGHSH and CDR2 is LQKENI in the germline V gene. In DNA, the CDR3 is TGTGCCAGCTCACCCGGGATGCGCACAGATACGCAGTATTTT. Amino acid sequence: CASSPGMRTDTQYF.

In its sample, this clonotype was seen a few times. The V gene is TRBV3-1, the J gene TRBJ2-7; D is ambiguous. There are 13 residues in the CDR3. V gave up 0 bases and J gave up 4 bases, with 7 bases separating them. Germline-derived CDR1 and CDR2 are LGHDT and YNNKEL (reference sequence). CDR3 DNA sequence: TGTGCCAGCAGCCAAGATCAAGGTTACGAGCAGTACTTC. Translated: CASSQDQGYEQYF.

This clonotype occurred a few times. The chain uses TRBV5-1 and TRBJ2-7, with a tentative D call TRBD2 (6 bases). Germline V CDR1 and CDR2: SGHRS, YFSETQ. The length of the CDR3 is 16 residues. Trimming pared 4 bases from V and 0 bases from J, leaving 17 bases between. The DNA of the CDR3 is TGCGCCAGCAGCCCGGGACTTCAGCCGAGCTCCTACGAGCAGTACTTC. Translated: CASSPGLQPSSYEQYF.

In this sample, this clonotype turned up many times. The chain is built from TRBV28 and TRBJ1-2; possible D gene TRBD1, 5 bases. The CDR3 spans 13 residues. Trimming pared 6 bases from V and 7 bases from J, leaving 15 bases between. CDR1 and CDR2 (germline): MDHEN, SYDVKM. The CDR3 loop is CASRAIRAGGYTF. The DNA for the CDR3 is TGTGCCAGCAGAGCGATCAGGGCGGGTGGCTACACCTTC.